The 18 T cell receptor beta chains reported below all come from one sample, sequenced in a study of T cell responses to AZD1222 COVID-19 vaccine. The table came from immunoSEQ multiplex PCR; TCRdb's copy has only in-frame clones and leaves some out. The repertoire holds approximately 120,000 clones, with 75% to 90% as singletons. The sequenced sample was peripheral blood, obtained on day 0 of AZD1222 vaccination. Source of these receptors: an adult in good health.

The V gene is TRBV11-3, the J gene TRBJ2-2; D assignment may be TRBD1 or TRBD2 (5 bases each). The CDR3 runs to 16 residues. Germline V CDR1 and CDR2: SGHNT, YENEEA. Between the trimmed V and J ends, which lost 5 bases and 4 bases, there was a span of 17 bases. CDR3 sequence reads: CASSPPLGVSTGELFF. DNA of the CDR3: TGTGCCAGCAGCCCACCGTTGGGGGTGAGCACCGGGGAGCTGTTTTTT.

The CDR3 DNA reads as TGTGCCAGCAGCTGGGACAGGGGGGCCGGGGAGCTGTTTTTT. This codes for CASSWDRGAGELFF. The chain links TRBV11-2 to TRBJ2-2, with 11 bases that match TRBD1. The CDR3 length is 14 residues. Unmatched junction bases numbered 1, after V lost 4 bases and J lost 6 bases. Per germline, CDR1 SGHAT and CDR2 FQNNGV.

The V and J genes are TRBV7-2 and TRBJ1-1; D remains unclear. Between the trimmed V and J ends, which lost 2 bases and 1 base, there was a span of 5 bases. Germline V lookup: CDR1 SGHTA, CDR2 FQGNSA. The CDR3 has 13 amino acids. CDR3 DNA: TGTGCCAGCAGCTTACTAAGGAACACTGAAGCTTTCTTT. Its protein is CASSLLRNTEAFF. Based on the CDR3 plus reference TRBV7-2 and TRBJ1-1, the full variable domain is GAGVSQSPSNKVTEKGKDVELRCDPISGHTALYWYRQSLGQGLEFLIYFQGNSAPDKSGLPSDRFSAERTGGSVSTLTIQRTQQEDSAVYLCASSLLRNTEAFFGQGTRLTVV.

The V and J genes are TRBV6-2 or TRBV6-3 and TRBJ1-5; unclear D gene. The germline V gene has CDR1 MNHEY and CDR2 SVGEGT. The CDR3 is made up of 16 amino acids. Deletions cut 6 bases from V and 5 bases from J, with 20 bases between. CDR3 amino acids: CASSPGPSTPYQPQHF. Here the CDR3 DNA reads TGTGCCAGCAGCCCAGGACCCTCCACACCCTATCAGCCCCAGCATTTT.

This clone was counted once. The chain links TRBV7-9 to TRBJ1-2; D is possibly TRBD1 (5 bases). The length of the CDR3 is 13 residues. The germline V gene encodes CDR1 SEHNR and CDR2 FQNEAQ (reference sequence). V lost 5 bases to trimming and J lost 8 bases, with 15 bases between them. The CDR3: CASSLGAGMGYTF. In nucleotides, the CDR3 is TGTGCCAGCAGCCTAGGGGCAGGGATGGGCTACACCTTC.

This clone was seen only once. The junction and the germline gene differ at one end; a read error may be behind it. This chain joins TRBV12-3 or TRBV12-4 and TRBJ1-2; the match to TRBD1 covers 8 bases. The CDR3 has 13 residues. The CDR3 DNA reads as TGTGCCAGCAGCCGGGAACAGGGGGTGTCTCTATCCTTC. It codes for CASSREQGVSLSF.

This chain connects TRBV18 to TRBJ2-2; D gene uncertain. Germline CDR1 KGHSH, CDR2 LQKENI. V gave up 4 bases and J gave up 7 bases, with 7 bases separating them. This CDR3 is built from 12 residues. DNA for the CDR3: TGTGCCAGCTCACGTGGGAACGGGGAGCTGTTTTTT. Its protein product is CASSRGNGELFF.

The CDR3 DNA is TGTGCCAGCAGTCCCCGCCCGATCAACACCGGGGAGCTGTTTTTT. Translation: CASSPRPINTGELFF. The chain recombines TRBV2 with TRBJ2-2; unclear D gene. Germline V gene data show CDR1 as SNHLY and CDR2 as FYNNEI. The V gene lost 5 bases and the J gene lost 2 bases, with 12 bases spanning the gap. The CDR3 covers 15 residues. The full variable domain, its missing parts supplied by reference TRBV2 and TRBJ2-2, is EPEVTQTPSHQVTQMGQEVILRCVPISNHLYFYWYRQILGQKVEFLVSFYNNEISEKSEIFDDQFSVERPDGSNFTLKIRSTKLEDSAMYFCASSPRPINTGELFFGEGSRLTVL.

This clone was counted a single time. The chain links TRBV6-5 to TRBJ2-1; perhaps D is TRBD1 or TRBD2 (5 bases each). This CDR3 is built from 15 residues. Germline assignment: CDR1 MNHEY and CDR2 SVGAGI. V lost 8 bases, J lost 4 bases, and 18 bases lay in between. DNA for the CDR3: TGTGCCAGCTGCCGGGACCCGGGGTCTTACAATGAGCAGTTCTTC. Translating gives CASCRDPGSYNEQFF.

V usage is TRBV27 and J usage is TRBJ1-2; TRBD1 matches 7 bases. V was pared by 6 bases and J by 7 bases, with 20 bases of the junction left unmatched. The germline V gene has CDR1 MNHEY and CDR2 SMNVEV (reference sequence). This CDR3 has 17 amino acids. The CDR3 protein is CASSAQGTVPPMAGYTF. CDR3 bases: TGTGCCAGCAGCGCCCAAGGGACAGTACCCCCTATGGCTGGCTACACCTTC.

About this clone: Within the sample, other DNA sequences also encode this same CDR3. The chain combines TRBV11-2 with TRBJ2-3, with D unresolved. The V and J ends lost 1 base and 1 base respectively, with 3 bases between them. Germline V gives CDR1 SGHAT, CDR2 FQNNGV. The CDR3 consists of 13 residues. Here the CDR3 DNA reads TGTGCCAGCAGCTTAGCGGGCACAGATACGCAGTATTTT. As protein: CASSLAGTDTQYF. Filled out from reference TRBV11-2 and TRBJ2-3, the complete variable domain reads EAGVAQSPRYKIIEKRQSVAFWCNPISGHATLYWYQQILGQGPKLLIQFQNNGVVDDSQLPKDRFSAERLKGVDSTLKIQPAKLEDSAVYLCASSLAGTDTQYFGPGTRLTVL.

The chain carries TRBV4-1 and TRBJ1-2; no clear D gene. Germline V gene lookup returns CDR1 MGHRA and CDR2 YSYEKL. There are 14 residues in the CDR3. Trimming removed 0 bases at V and 2 bases at J, with 7 bases between. The CDR3 DNA reads as TGCGCCAGCAGCCAAGAGGCGGACAACTATGGCTACACCTTC. It translates to CASSQEADNYGYTF.

V gene TRBV4-3 combines with J gene TRBJ1-3, with TRBD1 matching 10 bases. The CDR3 has 15 residues. Germline V gives CDR1 LGHNA, CDR2 YSLEER. The J segment lost 3 bases and the V segment lost 4 bases, leaving 3 bases of the junction unmatched. CDR3 loop: CASSLGTGDGNTIYF. DNA of the CDR3: TGCGCCAGCAGCCTTGGGACAGGGGATGGAAACACCATATATTTT.

The chain is built from TRBV12-3 or TRBV12-4 and TRBJ1-2; possibly TRBD1 for D (6 bases). The CDR3 spans 12 residues. V dropped 5 bases and J dropped 5 bases, with 9 bases sitting between them. DNA for the CDR3: TGTGCCAGCAGTATTACAGGGTATGGCTACACCTTC. Residues: CASSITGYGYTF.

DNA for the CDR3: TGTGCCATCAGCCGACAGGGAGGGGCAACTAATGAAAAACTGTTTTTT. This sequence encodes CAISRQGGATNEKLFF. The rearrangement uses TRBV10-3 and TRBJ1-4, with 7 bases lining up with TRBD1. This CDR3 is 16 amino acids long. Germline V gives CDR1 ENHRY, CDR2 SYGVKD. Trimming cost V 6 bases and J 0 bases; bases outside gene matches: 7.

The chain couples TRBV5-6 to TRBJ2-1; TRBD2 is a possible D gene (5 bases). The CDR3 length is 12 residues. In germline, CDR1 is SGHDT, CDR2 YYEEEE. The V end lost 4 bases, the J end lost 5 bases, and 7 bases lay between the germline ends. This CDR3 reads CASSLRDNEQFF. The CDR3 coding sequence is TGTGCCAGCAGCCTGAGGGACAATGAGCAGTTCTTC. Full variable domain (outside the CDR3, taken from reference TRBV5-6 and TRBJ2-1): DAGVTQSPTHLIKTRGQQVTLRCSPKSGHDTVSWYQQALGQGPQFIFQYYEEEERQRGNFPDRFSGHQFPNYSSELNVNALLLGDSALYLCASSLRDNEQFFGPGTRLTVL.

V usage is TRBV7-2 and J usage is TRBJ2-5, with a tentative D call TRBD1 (6 bases). Trimming took off 5 bases at V and 1 base at J, with 14 bases between the two ends. The CDR3 covers 15 residues. The germline V gene has CDR1 SGHTA and CDR2 FQGNSA. As DNA, the CDR3 is TGTGCCAGCAGCAGACGGACAGAGAGCCAAGAGACCCAGTACTTC. Its protein product is CASSRRTESQETQYF.

V gene TRBV20-1 combines with J gene TRBJ2-7; D is unresolved. V lost 1 base and J 6 bases, leaving 7 bases between the germline ends. CDR1 DFQATT and CDR2 SNEGSKA come from the germline V gene (reference sequence). The CDR3 consists of 11 residues. As DNA, the CDR3 is TGCAGTGCTAGAGGTCTCCGCGAGCAGTACTTC. Its translation: CSARGLREQYF.